The entry that follows covers one T cell receptor (beta chain) sequence. In its sample, this clonotype was seen a few times. It has no known antigen specificity. Base qualities are not provided; no much larger clone lies one nucleotide away. Sequencing took place on an Illumina HiSeq 2500. Quantitative 5'-RACE with molecular barcodes was used to prepare TCR beta libraries. From the authors' description of their analysis: To identify disease-linked TCR variants, a new computational method was used, one built on a probabilistic model of VDJ rearrangement. Using fastp trimming at Q25 and MiXCR clonotype assembly, TCRdb reanalyzed the public sequencing data and kept in-frame beta chains. CDR3 protein duplicates are merged, each entry listing the most common genes and DNA. The V and J calls shown here were made by TCRdb, not taken from the authors' results. The sample contains almost 45,000 distinct CDR3 sequences, around 10% of them found a single time. Of the sample, around 1.5% is held by the ten largest clones.

The junction carries 22 bases between V and J, which are trimmed by 5 bases and 4 bases respectively. The germline V gene specifies SQVTM as CDR1 and ANQGSEA as CDR2. The CDR3 numbers 16 residues from cysteine through phenylalanine. The DNA shown is the 48-base CDR3, in frame from base 1. The data derive from a study of CD8 T cells in ankylosing spondylitis (TCRdb year 2017). Notes on the research overall: To find TCR variants linked to disease, the study profiled T cell receptor beta repertoires in ankylosing spondylitis patients and healthy donors. The full study cohort comprised 25 ankylosing spondylitis patients and roughly 100 healthy donors. Samples of peripheral blood were taken, and for ankylosing spondylitis patients, synovial fluid was collected as well.

Study-wide conclusions, independent of this receptor: A TCR beta motif of several highly homologous amino acid variants appeared characteristic of blood from ankylosing spondylitis patients. A CD8+ phenotype was shown by the disease-linked clones, which were found at relatively low frequencies in peripheral blood. The disease-linked clones were reported as significantly enriched in matched synovial fluid samples from ankylosing spondylitis patients. Some motif variants had previously been reported in the synovial fluid and blood of reactive arthritis patients, which suggests shared mechanisms of disease initiation.

Sequenced input: blood, either unsorted or a sorted T cell fraction (not recorded which). The receptor comes from a male donor with ankylosing spondylitis or in good health (not recorded which). The rearranged chain carries TRBV29-1 and TRBJ2-3; TRBD2 might be the D gene, on 6 matching bases. DNA sequence: TGCAGCGTTTTCGCTGTTGGAGGGGTGTTCGCAGATACGCAGTATTTT. Its amino acids are CSVFAVGGVFADTQYF.